This TCR beta chain was identified in a study of T-cell reconstitution after alpha-beta-depleted transplantation in children. Whole-study findings and limits: Among T cells one year after transplant, newly produced cells accounted for most counts and diversity. Surviving recipient T cells and thymic progenitors underlay high day-60 TCRbeta diversity in some patients. Reports say that about two months after transplant, the alpha-beta T cells came out of several hundred graft clones that had expanded.

In its sample, this clonotype was seen a few times. What it recognizes is unknown. For TCRbeta, the library was prepared with unique molecular identifiers. A single record per CDR3 protein comes from TCRdb applying MiXCR to the PCR reads. The profile shows over 85,000 distinct CDR3 sequences, approximately 8% of them singletons. V was pared by 0 bases and J by 7 bases, with 8 bases of the junction left unmatched. CDR3 length: 15 residues. Germline V CDR1 and CDR2: SQVTM, ANQGSEA. The clonotype comes from a boy between 2 and 15 years old with acute lymphoblastic leukemia, due to receive a stem cell transplant. The chain links TRBV29-1 to TRBJ2-7; 11 positions agree with TRBD2. This specimen consisted of PBMCs, obtained before TCRalphabeta/CD19-depleted stem cell transplant. CDR3 region: CSVEDQLAGAAEQYF. CDR3 DNA: TGCAGCGTTGAAGATCAACTAGCGGGAGCCGCTGAGCAGTACTTC.